The T cell receptor (beta chain) described here comes from a study of cytomegalovirus exposure and HLA in healthy donors. Across the study: The same platform was used for the 110 or so validation repertoires and the 500 to 700 first-cohort repertoires, a later analysis reported. General study points: According to a later analysis, TCR clusters from the first cohort tended to co-occur in the approximately 120 validation repertoires.

The length of the CDR3 is 17 residues. Germline V lookup: CDR1 MGHRA, CDR2 YSYEKL. This clone came up once. Its antigen is as yet unknown. The assay was immunoSEQ multiplex PCR, and TCRdb's table has in-frame clones only and misses some. Among more than 90,000 clones listed, roughly 92% were seen once. Input material: PBMCs. The chain is built from TRBV4-1 and TRBJ2-5, with 8 nucleotides matching TRBD2. TRBJ2-7 matches the DNA end more closely, so the J call is doubtful. The source of this sequence is a woman aged 25-40 years in good health and CMV-seropositive. The CDR3 sequence: CASSHPRLDGRGYEQYF. The DNA of the CDR3 is TGCGCCAGCAGCCACCCGCGTCTGGACGGGAGGGGCTACGAGCAGTACTTC.